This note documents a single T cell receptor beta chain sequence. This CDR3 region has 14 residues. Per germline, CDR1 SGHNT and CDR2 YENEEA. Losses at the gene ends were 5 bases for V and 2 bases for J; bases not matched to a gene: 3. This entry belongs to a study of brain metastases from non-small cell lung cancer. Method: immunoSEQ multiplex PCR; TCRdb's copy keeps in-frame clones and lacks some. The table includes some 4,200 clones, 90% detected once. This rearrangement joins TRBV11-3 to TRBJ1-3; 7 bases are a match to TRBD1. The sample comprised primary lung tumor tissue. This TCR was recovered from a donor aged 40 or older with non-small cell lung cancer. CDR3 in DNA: TGTGCCAGCAGCCCCGGGACAGCTGGAAACACCATATATTTT. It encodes CASSPGTAGNTIYF. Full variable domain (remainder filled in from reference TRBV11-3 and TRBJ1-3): EAGVVQSPRYKIIEKKQPVAFWCNPISGHNTLYWYLQNLGQGPELLIRYENEEAVDDSQLPKDRFSAERLKGVDSTLKIQPAELGDSAVYLCASSPGTAGNTIYFGEGSWLTVV.